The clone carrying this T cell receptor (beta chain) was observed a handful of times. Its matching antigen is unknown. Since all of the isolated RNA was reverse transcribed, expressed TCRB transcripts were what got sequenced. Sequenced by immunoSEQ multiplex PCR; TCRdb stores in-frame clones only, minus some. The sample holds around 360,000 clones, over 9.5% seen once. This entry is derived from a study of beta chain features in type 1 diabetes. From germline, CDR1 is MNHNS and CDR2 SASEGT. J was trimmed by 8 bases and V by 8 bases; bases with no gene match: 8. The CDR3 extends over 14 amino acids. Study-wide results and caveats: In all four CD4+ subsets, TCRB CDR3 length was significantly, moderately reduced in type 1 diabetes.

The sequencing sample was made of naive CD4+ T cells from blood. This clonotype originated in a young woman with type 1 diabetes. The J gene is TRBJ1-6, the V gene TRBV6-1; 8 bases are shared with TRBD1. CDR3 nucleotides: TGTGCCAGCCAGATTGACAGGGGAGATTCACCCCTCCACTTT. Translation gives CASQIDRGDSPLHF.